The clone carrying this T cell receptor (beta chain) was counted at least ten times. Its target is unknown. The sample belongs to a study of Graves' ophthalmopathy and Graves' hyperthyroidism. RNA transcripts were the template, and TCR beta CDR3 regions were amplified from them. Second-round multiplex PCR came after first-round RT-PCR with HTBI primers. MiXCR was run by TCRdb on the multiplex PCR reads, yielding one entry per CDR3 protein. The table records 650,000 to 900,000 distinct CDR3 sequences, roughly 41% of them present only once. Orbital computed tomography, thyroid ultrasound, TRAb, serum thyroxine and clinical symptoms formed the basis of diagnosis. PBMCs originated in about 9.8 ml of fresh peripheral blood. CDR3 length equals 16 residues. Germline V lookup: CDR1 SNHLY, CDR2 FYNNEI. Trimming took off 1 base at V and 2 bases at J, with 12 bases between the two ends. Study conclusions and caveats: In blood appeared most of the expanded thyroid clonotypes whose frequency exceeded 0.001. A model of 13 signatures distinguished ophthalmopathy from stable hyperthyroidism at approximately 90% sensitivity and approximately 77% specificity.

Input material: peripheral blood. This chain links TRBV2 with TRBJ1-3, with D hard to call. This clonotype was sampled from an adult man with Graves' ophthalmopathy. This CDR3 is CASSEDRTYTGNTIYF. The CDR3, as DNA: TGTGCCAGCAGTGAAGACCGAACTTATACTGGAAACACCATATATTTT.